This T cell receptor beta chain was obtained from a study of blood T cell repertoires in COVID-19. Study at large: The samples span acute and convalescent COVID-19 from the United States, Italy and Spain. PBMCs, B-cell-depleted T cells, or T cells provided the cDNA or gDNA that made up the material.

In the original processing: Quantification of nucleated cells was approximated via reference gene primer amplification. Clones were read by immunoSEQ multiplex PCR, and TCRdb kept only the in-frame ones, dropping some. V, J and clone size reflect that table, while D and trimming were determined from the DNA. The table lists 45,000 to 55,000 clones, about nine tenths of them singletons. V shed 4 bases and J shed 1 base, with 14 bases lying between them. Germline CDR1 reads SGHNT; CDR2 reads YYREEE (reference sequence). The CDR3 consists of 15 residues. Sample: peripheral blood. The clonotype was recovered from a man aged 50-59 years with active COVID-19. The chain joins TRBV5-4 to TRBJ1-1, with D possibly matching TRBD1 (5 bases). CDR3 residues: CASSGNGAENTEAFF. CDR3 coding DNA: TGTGCCAGCAGCGGGAATGGGGCAGAGAACACTGAAGCTTTCTTT.